This T cell receptor beta chain is drawn from a study of metastatic and nonmetastatic thyroid tumors. The authors' processing: Differences in CDR3 between clinicopathological groups were drawn on to build a classifier intended to discriminate distant-metastatic papillary thyroid cancer patients. TCRdb re-called clones from the PCR reads using MiXCR. None of the V and J calls come from the authors' own analysis; TCRdb made them. The profile covers roughly 15,000 clones, with about 32% appearing a single time and less than 9.5% taken by the ten largest. The length of the CDR3 is 15 residues. The V gene's germline CDR1 is DFQATT and CDR2 SNEGSKA (reference sequence). Trimming removed 6 bases from V and 4 bases from J; junction bases left unmatched: 12. Among the patients, none had received any treatment before thyroid surgery. The table lists this clone with many counts. This may be a read error: a much more frequent sequence differs by one nucleotide. Distinct nucleotide sequences in the sample also encode this CDR3.

The sample consisted of tumor tissue. This chain joins TRBV20-1 and TRBJ2-3, with 8 nucleotides matching TRBD2. This receptor was obtained from a female donor with papillary thyroid cancer or a benign thyroid nodule (not recorded which). Some clones in this sample may be carry-over from other donors' samples. For the CDR3, the DNA is TGCAGTGCCTATAACCCGGGACTAGTGTCAGATACGCAGTATTTT. This encodes CSAYNPGLVSDTQYF.